The 5 T cell receptor beta chains below come from one sample, sequenced in a study of CD8+ T cells in alopecia areata. The authors extracted RNA and reverse transcribed it into cDNA as the sequencing template. TCRdb's table, derived via immunoSEQ multiplex PCR, lists solely in-frame clones and lacks some. The sample records approximately 180,000 clones, just over 65% being singletons. Sequenced material: CD8+ T cells sorted from blood, taken at week 0. Receptors originate from a human donor with alopecia areata.

The J gene is TRBJ1-2, the V gene TRBV6-5; D is ambiguous. The germline V and J ends were trimmed by 2 bases and 4 bases, with 11 bases remaining between them. Germline values: CDR1 MNHEY, CDR2 SVGAGI. This CDR3 has 14 amino acids. CDR3 DNA sequence: TGTGCCAGCAGTTACGGCCAAATTGGCTATGGCTACACCTTC. This translates into CASSYGQIGYGYTF.

This chain joins TRBV30 and TRBJ1-2; TRBD1 aligns across 7 bases. V was clipped by 4 bases and J by 4 bases; unmatched bases: 3. This CDR3 is built from 12 residues. From germline, CDR1 is GTSNPN and CDR2 SVGIG (reference sequence). Written as DNA, the CDR3 is TGTGCCTGGACAGGGGGAGGCTATGGCTACACCTTC. Protein: CAWTGGGYGYTF.

V is TRBV25-1 and J is TRBJ1-2, with TRBD1 matching over 7 bases. Germline V lookup: CDR1 MGHDK, CDR2 SYGVNS. The V gene end was trimmed by 3 bases and the J gene end by 14 bases; junction bases not matched to a gene: 9. This CDR3 has 12 amino acids. The CDR3 here is CASSDKAGGHTF. Written as DNA, the CDR3 is TGTGCCAGCAGTGATAAGGCAGGGGGGCATACCTTC.

The chain employs TRBV29-1 and TRBJ2-7, with TRBD1 matching 7 bases. CDR3 size: 14 residues. With V trimmed by 3 bases and J by 5 bases, 10 bases remained unmatched. Germline CDR1 reads SQVTM; CDR2 reads ANQGSEA. CDR3 bases: TGCAGCGTTGAGCGTTCCGACAGGGCCCACGAGCAGTACTTC. Translating it yields CSVERSDRAHEQYF.

The gene calls are TRBV5-1 and TRBJ2-7; D remains unclear. The CDR3 covers 13 residues. The germline V and J ends were trimmed by 3 bases and 1 base, with 8 bases remaining between them. The germline gives CDR1 SGHRS, CDR2 YFSETQ. The CDR3, as DNA: TGCGCCAGCAGCTCGGACCGATCCTACGAGCAGTACTTC. Translation gives CASSSDRSYEQYF.